This T cell receptor beta chain was captured by sequencing in a study of early T cells in non-severe SARS-CoV-2 infection. CDR1 is SGHTA, CDR2 FQGTGA, per germline. This CDR3 is 14 amino acids long. V lost 5 bases, J lost 6 bases, and 4 bases stayed unmatched. One entry per CDR3 protein results from TCRdb running MiXCR on the 5' RACE reads. The sample lists roughly 77,000 distinct CDR3 sequences, about 12% seen once, with approximately 4.9% in the top ten. This TCR derives from an adult who was a healthcare worker with PCR-confirmed SARS-CoV-2 infection or an uninfected control (not recorded which). The chain has TRBV7-3 and TRBJ2-1; 10 bases match TRBD2. Material: whole blood. The CDR3 DNA is TGTGCCAGCAGCCCAGCGGGGGGGACCAATGAGCAGTTCTTC. It codes for CASSPAGGTNEQFF.